This TCR beta chain emerged from a study of cytomegalovirus exposure and HLA in healthy donors (dated by TCRdb to 2017 to 2019). Study-wide context: An earlier analysis of roughly 610 of the donors reported 276 Gb of sequence data and around 110 million unique TCR beta sequences obtained from approximately 180 million T cells. Across some 400 genotyped donors of the cohort, an average of about 250,000 unique TCR beta nucleotide sequences per donor were sequenced, and roughly 17% of those sequences were non-productive. The study was designed to test whether signatures of past pathogen exposure could be identified by cataloging public T cell receptors. To predict cytomegalovirus infection status, the study combined high-throughput TCR immunosequencing, statistical association of individual TCRs with disease status, and machine learning. Because of strong linkage in the cohort, five DR-DQ haplotypes were treated as single units for association and clustering. Both class I and class II loci were covered by HLA typing, at four-digit resolution. All discovery cohort repertoires had been generated using a single sequencing platform. Rather than drawing on any new phenotypic data, the later analysis identified candidate immune exposures from TCR beta sequences and the way those sequences occurred across donors. An early release covering roughly 580 HLA-typed donors comprised about 290 gigabases of sequencing data and approximately 85 million unique TCR sequences. Along with the roughly 700-subject first cohort, a separate validation cohort of approximately 110 different subjects was used. A later analysis re-analyzed previously published TCR beta repertoires from approximately 700 donors and added high-resolution HLA genotyping to study TCR occurrence patterns. A later genetic analysis took genome-wide SNP genotypes for about three fifths of the roughly 700 donors and used that subset as a discovery cohort. The T cell repertoires of 670 or so subjects were profiled by immunosequencing and related to cytomegalovirus serostatus. Of the approximately 370 genotyped donors, 80% to 90% were placed in the genetic ancestry cluster associated with self-reported Caucasian donors. Donor age, sex, ethnicity and CMV serostatus were collected together with the repertoire data. To decide whether each TCR beta V gene segment behaved as functional or pseudogenic, an earlier analysis of some 570 of the donors relied on high-throughput TCR beta sequencing. The number of donors typed differed by locus, with about 629-630 for A, B, C, DRB1 and DQB1, over 500 for DQA1, 600 to 610 for DPA1, and some 450 for DPB1.

For this clone: Its cognate antigen has yet to be identified. Within one base of it there is no much larger clone, and no base qualities were kept.

Library generation was performed with the immunoSEQ multiplex PCR assay. The multiplex PCR relied on a mix of 60 forward primers for TCR Vbeta segments and 13 reverse primers for TCR Jbeta segments. Amplification of the CDR3 region of rearranged TCR beta genes was performed with a multiplex PCR assay on genomic DNA. The Illumina HiSeq System was used to sequence the amplified TCR beta libraries as 87-base-pair reads. The authors' pipeline ran thus. A later analysis tallied some 79 million unique TCR beta chains across the approximately 670 repertoires, and some 10 million of those chains were shared by two or more donors. Raw reads were error-corrected and collapsed into unique sequences with a nearest-neighbor algorithm that merged closely related sequences to remove PCR and sequencing errors. To assign V, D and J gene segments, CDR3 sequences were aligned to IMGT reference sequences. For a sequence to be retained, a match of at least six nucleotides to both a V gene segment and a J gene segment was required. A rearrangement counted as productive if the CDR3 had no stop codons and remained in frame with V and J, and every other rearrangement counted as non-productive. CDR3 was defined according to IMGT convention as the region running from the second conserved V-encoded cysteine to the conserved J-encoded phenylalanine. The earlier analysis of 550 to 650 of the donors excluded any sequence lacking an unambiguous match to a single V gene segment. An earlier analysis of 587 of the donors called V segments functional above 56.7% productive rearrangements and segregating when the between-donor standard deviation exceeded 5%. A statistical classification framework was developed to diagnose cytomegalovirus status using the catalog of TCR beta chain sequences. In a later analysis, TCR nucleotide sequences were compared against IMGT/GENE-DB human TR gene sequences so that V and J genes could be assigned. The TCRdist pipeline was used in a later analysis to assign CDR3 sequences and most-parsimonious VDJ recombination scenarios. In a later analysis, each TCR beta chain was defined by its CDR3 amino acid sequence together with its V-gene family, and reads without a unique V-gene family were excluded. In a later analysis, 450 to 600 highly shared, low-generation-probability nucleotide sequences were removed to address suspected cross-contamination and a sequencing artifact. For each public chain, a later analysis derived a clonal expansion index from normalized ranks of inferred template counts within each repertoire. In a later analysis, generation probabilities were computed using a VDJ recombination model fitted to out-of-frame rearrangements, and the results were checked against IGoR. Hypergeometric tests were used in a later analysis to score TCR-TCR, TCR-HLA and TCR-CMV co-occurrence, with a repertoire-size bias correction applied to the TCR pairs. False discovery rates were estimated in a later analysis by permuting HLA or CMV assignments 20 times. In a later analysis, co-occurring TCRs were grouped using DBSCAN, and TCRdist sequence similarity was added for clustering within HLA-allele-positive subsets. Repertoires with fewer than 30,000 or more than 120,000 public chains, plus five repertoires with anomalous nucleotide sharing, were excluded from co-occurrence clustering. In TCRdb, the immuneACCESS table is reduced to in-frame sequences with V and J assigned. These tables do not hold every clone; where another copy was compared, an unresolved V gene accounts for under half, and the others remain unexplained. V, J and clone size derive from that table, while D and trimming were established from the DNA sequence. The sample table shows approximately 210,000 clones, and 75% to 80% are seen once. Of the sample, 1.8% falls within the top ten clones.

The cohort was made up of 650 to 700 healthy bone marrow donors. At the time of sampling, all cohort members were nominally healthy, though unrecorded immune exposures were likely present. The donor tested CMV seronegative, placing the donor among the roughly 340 seronegative members of the cohort. A peripheral blood sample was provided by each donor, and peripheral blood mononuclear cells were used for TCR beta sequencing. Genomic DNA was extracted from the blood cell samples with the Qiagen DNeasy Blood Extraction Kit. What the work shows at the level of the full study, not this receptor alone: Across donors, most TCR sequences were observed very rarely, whereas some public TCRs were present in many individuals. An earlier analysis of approximately 600 of the donors showed that most TCR beta V segments appeared in productive rearrangements either about 87% or about 30% of the time, which broadly matched IMGT annotations. Cytomegalovirus status was reported to be diagnosed by the classifier with high specificity and sensitivity in both the original and validation cohorts. At a false discovery rate of 0.05, a later analysis linked 15,000 to 20,000 TCR beta sequences to specific HLA alleles. Three of the identified cytomegalovirus-associated TCR beta chains were confirmed in vitro to be specific for cytomegalovirus antigens. Because the 87-base-pair reads could not distinguish some IMGT-functional V segments, including TRBV6-2 and TRBV6-3, those segments were excluded. According to a later analysis, most CMV-associated TCR beta chains appeared to be HLA-restricted, and the HLA associations seemed to be driven largely by CMV exposure. In the study, approximately 160 TCR beta chains were listed as associated with cytomegalovirus. HLA typing was unavailable for some donors at each locus, so association tests used only the typed subset. The cohort was sequenced for TCR beta chains only, and without alpha or paired-chain data the features that could be detected were limited. Immune exposure information for the cohort was limited to CMV serostatus. According to a later analysis, TCR association rates differed among HLA loci, with DRB1 alleles showing the most associated TCRs and HLA-C alleles showing the fewest. The authors suggested that the approach could potentially be generalized to other disease states and immunological phenotypes. The sequencing pipeline was judged likely to have produced a cluster of highly shared sequence variants as a technical artifact. A later genetic analysis associated a missense DCLRE1C variant with V-gene and J-gene trimming of TCR beta chains, and an independent cohort replicated the association. In a later analysis, several top co-occurrence clusters were reported to appear linked to parvovirus B19, influenza, CMV and Epstein-Barr virus. Roughly uniform sequencing depth across donors was assumed in presence/absence analyses, although this assumption may not hold. Approximately 18 rarely observed V segments, including chromosome 9 orphons, were excluded from the earlier analysis of several hundred of the donors because counts were too low. When HLA alleles, especially DR and DQ, strongly co-occurred, attributing TCR associations to individual alleles was difficult. Linkage disequilibrium might explain the correlated functional status among segregating V segments, but an unknown experimental factor could not be excluded. In a later analysis, HLA-associated TCR beta chains showed more clonal expansion and lower generation probabilities than non-associated chains that were equally common. A further reported finding was that TCR beta sequences accurately predicted the HLA-A and HLA-B alleles for most subjects in the first cohort. Compared with the 666-donor mean, donors in an Asian-associated ancestry cluster had fewer N-insertions in productive TCRs, according to a later genetic analysis.

The CDR3 sequence holds 14 residues, the cysteine and phenylalanine included. This entry keeps only the CDR3 DNA: 42 bases, framed from base 1. Trimming removed 6 bases from V and 5 bases from J, leaving 16 bases between the germline ends. CDR1 and CDR2 are drawn from the germline V gene: MDHEN, SYDVKM. This receptor was identified in a male donor in good health and CMV-seronegative. The material sequenced was PBMCs. The rearrangement joined TRBV28 to TRBJ2-5; TRBD1 is perhaps the D gene, given 6 matching bases. The nucleotide sequence is given as TGTGCCAGCAGGTACAGGGAAGTACGGGAGACCCAGTACTTC. It codes for CASRYREVRETQYF. With all but the CDR3 taken from the reference TRBV28 and TRBJ2-5 genes, the full variable domain is: DVKVTQSSRYLVKRTGEKVFLECVQDMDHENMFWYRQDPGLGLRLIYFSYDVKMKEKGDIPEGYSVSREKKERFSLILESASTNQTSMYLCASRYREVRETQYFGPGTRLLVL.